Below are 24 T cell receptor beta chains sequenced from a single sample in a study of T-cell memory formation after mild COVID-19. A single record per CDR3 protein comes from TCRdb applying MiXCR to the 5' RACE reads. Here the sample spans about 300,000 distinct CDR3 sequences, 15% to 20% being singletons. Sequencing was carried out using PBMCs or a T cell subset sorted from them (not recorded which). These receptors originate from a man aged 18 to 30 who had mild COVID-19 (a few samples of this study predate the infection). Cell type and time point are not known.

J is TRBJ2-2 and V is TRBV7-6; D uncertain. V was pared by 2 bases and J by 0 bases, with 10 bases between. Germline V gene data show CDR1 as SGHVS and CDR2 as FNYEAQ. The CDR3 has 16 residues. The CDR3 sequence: CASSLISPSNTGELFF. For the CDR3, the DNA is TGTGCCAGCAGCTTAATAAGCCCCTCGAACACCGGGGAGCTGTTTTTT.

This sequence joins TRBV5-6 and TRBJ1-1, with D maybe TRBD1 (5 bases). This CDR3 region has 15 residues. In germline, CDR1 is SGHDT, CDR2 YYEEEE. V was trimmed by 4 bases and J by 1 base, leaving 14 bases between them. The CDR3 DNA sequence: TGTGCCAGCAGCCCCATGACAACAGGGAACACTGAAGCTTTCTTT. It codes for CASSPMTTGNTEAFF.

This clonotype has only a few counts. The CDR3 DNA follows: TGTGCCAGCAGTTACGGCCACTTGAATAGGGAGACCCAGTACTTC. Its translation is CASSYGHLNRETQYF. V and J are TRBV6-5 and TRBJ2-5; D gene ambiguous. This CDR3 is built from 15 residues. V was shortened by 2 bases and J by 5 bases, with 15 bases between the two germline ends. Germline V gene data show CDR1 as MNHEY and CDR2 as SVGAGI.

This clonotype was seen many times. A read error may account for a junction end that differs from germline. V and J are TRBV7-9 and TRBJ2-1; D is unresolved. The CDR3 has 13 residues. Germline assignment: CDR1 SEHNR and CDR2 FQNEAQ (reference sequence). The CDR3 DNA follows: TGTGCCAGCAGCCCCTTAGGGCGCAATGGGCAGTTCTTC. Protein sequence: CASSPLGRNGQFF.

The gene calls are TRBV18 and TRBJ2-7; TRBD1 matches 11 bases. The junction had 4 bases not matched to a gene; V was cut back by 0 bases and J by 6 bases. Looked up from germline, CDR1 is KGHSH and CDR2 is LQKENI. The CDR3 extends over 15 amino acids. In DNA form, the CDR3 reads TGTGCCAGCTCACCACCGGTGGGGACAGGGGGCGAGCAGTACGTC. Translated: CASSPPVGTGGEQYV.

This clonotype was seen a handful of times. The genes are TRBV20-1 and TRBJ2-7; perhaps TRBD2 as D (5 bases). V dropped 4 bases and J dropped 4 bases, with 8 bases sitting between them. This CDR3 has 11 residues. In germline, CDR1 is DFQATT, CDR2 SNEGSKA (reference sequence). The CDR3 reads CSATRGYEQYV. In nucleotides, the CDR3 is TGCAGTGCTACTCGGGGTTACGAGCAGTACGTC.

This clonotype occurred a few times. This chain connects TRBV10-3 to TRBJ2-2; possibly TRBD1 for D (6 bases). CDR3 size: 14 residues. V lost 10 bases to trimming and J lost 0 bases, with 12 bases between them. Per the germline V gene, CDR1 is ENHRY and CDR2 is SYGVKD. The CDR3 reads CATRQDPNTGELFF. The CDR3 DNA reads TGTGCCACAAGACAGGACCCGAACACCGGGGAGCTGTTTTTT.

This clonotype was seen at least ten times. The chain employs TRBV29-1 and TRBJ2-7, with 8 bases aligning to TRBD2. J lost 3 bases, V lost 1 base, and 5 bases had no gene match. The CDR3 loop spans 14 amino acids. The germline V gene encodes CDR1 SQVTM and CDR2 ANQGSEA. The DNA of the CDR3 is TGCAGCGTTGAAGGCCCAGCGGGGGACTACGAGCAGTACTTC. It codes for CSVEGPAGDYEQYF.

CDR3 sequence: CASSMAEVQPQHF. DNA of the CDR3: TGTGCCAGTAGTATGGCGGAAGTTCAGCCCCAGCATTTT. The genes are TRBV19 and TRBJ1-5; D uncertain. Germline V gene data show CDR1 as LNHDA and CDR2 as SQIVND (reference sequence). Trimming cost V 3 bases and J 6 bases, with 9 bases left between them. The CDR3 length is 13 residues.

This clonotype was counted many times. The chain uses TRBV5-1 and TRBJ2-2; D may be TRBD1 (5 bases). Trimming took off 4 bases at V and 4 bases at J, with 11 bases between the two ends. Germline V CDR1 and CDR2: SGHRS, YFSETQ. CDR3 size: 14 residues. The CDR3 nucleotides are TGCGCCAGCAGCCCCAGGGTGGGCACCGGGGAGCTGTTTTTT. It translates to CASSPRVGTGELFF.

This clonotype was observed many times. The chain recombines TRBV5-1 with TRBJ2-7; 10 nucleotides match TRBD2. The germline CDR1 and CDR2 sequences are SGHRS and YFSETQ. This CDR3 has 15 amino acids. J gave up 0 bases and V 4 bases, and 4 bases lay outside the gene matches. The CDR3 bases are TGCGCCAGCAGCGCCCAGCGGGGGGGCTCCTACGAGCAGTACTTC. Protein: CASSAQRGGSYEQYF.

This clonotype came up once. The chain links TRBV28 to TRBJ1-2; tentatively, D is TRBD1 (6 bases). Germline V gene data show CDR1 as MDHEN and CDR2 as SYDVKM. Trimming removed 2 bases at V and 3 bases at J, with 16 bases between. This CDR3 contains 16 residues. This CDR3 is CASSLRKGGRDYGYTF. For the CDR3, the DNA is TGTGCCAGCAGTTTACGCAAGGGGGGAAGGGACTATGGCTACACCTTC.

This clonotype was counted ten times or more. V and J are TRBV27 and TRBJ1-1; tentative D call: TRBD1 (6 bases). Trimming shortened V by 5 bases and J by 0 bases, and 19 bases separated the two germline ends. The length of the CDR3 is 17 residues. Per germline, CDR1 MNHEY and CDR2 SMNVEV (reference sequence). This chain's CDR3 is CASSRVGGRGVNTEAFF. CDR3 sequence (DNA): TGTGCCAGCAGTCGTGTGGGGGGCCGGGGGGTGAACACTGAAGCTTTCTTT.

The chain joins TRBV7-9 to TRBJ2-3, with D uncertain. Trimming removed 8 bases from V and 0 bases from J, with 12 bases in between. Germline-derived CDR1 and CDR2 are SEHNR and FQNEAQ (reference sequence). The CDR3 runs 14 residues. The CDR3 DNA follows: TGTGCCAGCTTTTCCGGGCCTAGCACAGATACGCAGTATTTT. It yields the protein CASFSGPSTDTQYF.

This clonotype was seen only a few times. The CDR3 DNA sequence: TGTGCCAGCAGTTACCAGGGGGAAGGCAATCAGCCCCAGCATTTT. This translates into CASSYQGEGNQPQHF. This chain uses TRBV6-6 with TRBJ1-5, with 7 bases matching TRBD1. CDR3 size: 15 residues. Germline V lookup: CDR1 MNHNY, CDR2 SVGAGI (reference sequence). J was trimmed by 2 bases and V by 2 bases; bases with no gene match: 3.

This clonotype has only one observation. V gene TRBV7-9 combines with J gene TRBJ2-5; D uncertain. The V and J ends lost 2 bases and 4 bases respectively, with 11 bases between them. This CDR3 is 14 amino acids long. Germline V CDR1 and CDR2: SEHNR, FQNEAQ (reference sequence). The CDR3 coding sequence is TGTGCCAGCAGCTTAAGATCTCGCGGAGAGACCCAGTACTTC. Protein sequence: CASSLRSRGETQYF.

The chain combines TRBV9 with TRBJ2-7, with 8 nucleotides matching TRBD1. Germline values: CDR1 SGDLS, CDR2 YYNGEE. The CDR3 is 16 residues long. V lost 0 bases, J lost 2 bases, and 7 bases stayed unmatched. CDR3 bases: TGTGCCAGCAGCGTAGAACCCGGGACAGGTCCCTACGAGCAGTACTTC. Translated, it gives CASSVEPGTGPYEQYF.

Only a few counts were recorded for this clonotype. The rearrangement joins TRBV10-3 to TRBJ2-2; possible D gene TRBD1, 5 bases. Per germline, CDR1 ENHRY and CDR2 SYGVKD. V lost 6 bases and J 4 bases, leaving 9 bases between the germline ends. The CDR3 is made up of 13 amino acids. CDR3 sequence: CAIRQGGTGELFF. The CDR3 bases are TGTGCCATCAGGCAGGGTGGCACCGGGGAGCTGTTTTTT.

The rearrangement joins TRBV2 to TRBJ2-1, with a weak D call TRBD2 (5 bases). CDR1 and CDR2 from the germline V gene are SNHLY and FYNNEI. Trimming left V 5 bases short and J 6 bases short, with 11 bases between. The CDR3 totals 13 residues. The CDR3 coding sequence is TGTGCCAGCAGTCTAGCATCCGGCAATGAGCAGTTCTTC. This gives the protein CASSLASGNEQFF.

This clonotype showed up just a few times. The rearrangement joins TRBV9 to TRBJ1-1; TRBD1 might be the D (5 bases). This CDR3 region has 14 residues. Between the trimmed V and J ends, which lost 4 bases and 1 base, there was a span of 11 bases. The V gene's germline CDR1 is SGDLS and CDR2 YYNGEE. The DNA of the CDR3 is TGTGCCAGCAGCACGATGGGGACGAACACTGAAGCTTTCTTT. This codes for CASSTMGTNTEAFF.

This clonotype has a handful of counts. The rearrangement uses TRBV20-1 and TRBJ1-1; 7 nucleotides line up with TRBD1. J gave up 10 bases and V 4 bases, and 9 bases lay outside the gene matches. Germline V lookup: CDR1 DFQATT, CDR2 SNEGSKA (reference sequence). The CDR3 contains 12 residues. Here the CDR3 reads CSAIRDSVRAFF. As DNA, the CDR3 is TGCAGTGCTATCCGGGACAGTGTAAGAGCTTTCTTT.

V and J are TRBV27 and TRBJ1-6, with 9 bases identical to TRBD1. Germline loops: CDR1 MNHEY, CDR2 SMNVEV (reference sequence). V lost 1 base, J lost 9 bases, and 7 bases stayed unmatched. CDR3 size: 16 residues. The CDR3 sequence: CASSLFFGTGSSPLHF. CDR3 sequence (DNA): TGTGCCAGCAGTTTATTTTTCGGGACAGGGAGTTCACCCCTCCACTTT.

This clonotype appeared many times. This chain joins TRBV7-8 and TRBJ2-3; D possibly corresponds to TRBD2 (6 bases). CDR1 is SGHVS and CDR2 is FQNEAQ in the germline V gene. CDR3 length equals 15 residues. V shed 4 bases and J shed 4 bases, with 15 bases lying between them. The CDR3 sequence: CASSSGGIGADTQYF. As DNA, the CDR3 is TGTGCCAGCAGCTCTGGCGGGATAGGGGCAGATACGCAGTATTTT. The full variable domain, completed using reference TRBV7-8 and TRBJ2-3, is GAGVSQSPRYKVAKRGQDVALRCDPISGHVSLFWYQQALGQGPEFLTYFQNEAQLDKSGLPSDRFFAERPEGSVSTLKIQRTQQEDSAVYLCASSSGGIGADTQYFGPGTRLTVL.

CDR3 sequence reads: CSARDRTVRFTF. The CDR3 region has the DNA TGCAGTGCTAGAGATCGGACAGTGCGTTTCACCTTC. The rearrangement links TRBV20-1 to TRBJ1-2; D might be TRBD1 (6 bases). The CDR3 is 12 amino acids. V gave up 0 bases and J gave up 13 bases, with 15 bases separating them. Germline CDR1 reads DFQATT; CDR2 reads SNEGSKA (reference sequence).